The clone carrying this T cell receptor beta chain was observed many times. Its antigen is still unknown. Combining a sample-barcoded 5' primer with a J-beta primer mix, a second PCR ran for roughly 6 to 12 cycles. Via MiXCR, TCRdb re-called the 5' RACE reads, giving one row per CDR3 protein. Of approximately 680,000 distinct CDR3 sequences in the sample, 32% were seen once. J was trimmed by 4 bases and V by 3 bases; bases with no gene match: 10. The CDR3 spans 17 residues. Germline values: CDR1 SGHRS, CDR2 YFSETQ. This entry comes from a study of blood T cells in healthy people across ages. Regarding the study as a whole: The study regarded diversity estimates from one million T cells as underestimates. Naive T cell percentage and TCR beta diversity correlated strongly. Higher diversity and more naive CD4+ cells were features of long-lived donors, compared to aged donors. Diversity of TCR beta per million T cells declined in a roughly linear way with age.

The clonotype comes from a woman at least 80 years old in good health. The chain combines TRBV5-1 with TRBJ2-3; the match to TRBD1 covers 11 bases. The sequenced sample was blood. The CDR3 DNA is TGCGCCAGCAGCTCGGATCGGACAGGGGGCAGGTCAGATACGCAGTATTTT. The encoded protein is CASSSDRTGGRSDTQYF. Filled out from reference TRBV5-1 and TRBJ2-3, the complete variable domain reads KAGVTQTPRYLIKTRGQQVTLSCSPISGHRSVSWYQQTPGQGLQFLFEYFSETQRNKGNFPGRFSGRQFSNSRSEMNVSTLELGDSALYLCASSSDRTGGRSDTQYFGPGTRLTVL.